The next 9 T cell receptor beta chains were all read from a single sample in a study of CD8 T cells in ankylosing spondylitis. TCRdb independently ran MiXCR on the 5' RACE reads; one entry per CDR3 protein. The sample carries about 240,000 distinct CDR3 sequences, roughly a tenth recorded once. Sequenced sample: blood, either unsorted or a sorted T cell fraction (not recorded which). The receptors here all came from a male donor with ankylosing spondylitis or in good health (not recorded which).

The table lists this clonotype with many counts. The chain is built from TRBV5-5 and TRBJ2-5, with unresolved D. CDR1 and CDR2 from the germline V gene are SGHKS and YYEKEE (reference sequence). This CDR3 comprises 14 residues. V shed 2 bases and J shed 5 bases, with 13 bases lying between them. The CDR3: CASSFVNRVETQYF. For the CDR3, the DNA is TGTGCCAGCAGCTTTGTTAACCGTGTGGAGACCCAGTACTTC.

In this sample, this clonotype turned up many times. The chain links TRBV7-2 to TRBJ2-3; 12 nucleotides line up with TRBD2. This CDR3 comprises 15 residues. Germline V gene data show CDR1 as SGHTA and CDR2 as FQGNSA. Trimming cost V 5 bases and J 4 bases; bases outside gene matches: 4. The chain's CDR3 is CASSAPSGGADTQYF. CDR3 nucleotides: TGTGCCAGCAGCGCGCCTAGCGGGGGGGCAGATACGCAGTATTTT.

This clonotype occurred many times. The CDR3 bases are TGTGCCAGCAGCTCCCAGGGCGCAGATACGCAGTATTTT. Its translation: CASSSQGADTQYF. The chain couples TRBV7-2 to TRBJ2-3, with D maybe TRBD1 (5 bases). Germline CDR1 SGHTA, CDR2 FQGNSA. V was trimmed by 4 bases and J by 4 bases, leaving 9 bases between them. This CDR3 comprises 13 residues.

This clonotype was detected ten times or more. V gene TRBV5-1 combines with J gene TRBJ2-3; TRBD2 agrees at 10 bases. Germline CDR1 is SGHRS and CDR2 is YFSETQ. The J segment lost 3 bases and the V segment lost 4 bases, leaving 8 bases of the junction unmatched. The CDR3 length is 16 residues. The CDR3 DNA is TGCGCCAGCAGCCTAGAAGCGGGAGGGAGAACAGATACGCAGTATTTT. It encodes CASSLEAGGRTDTQYF.

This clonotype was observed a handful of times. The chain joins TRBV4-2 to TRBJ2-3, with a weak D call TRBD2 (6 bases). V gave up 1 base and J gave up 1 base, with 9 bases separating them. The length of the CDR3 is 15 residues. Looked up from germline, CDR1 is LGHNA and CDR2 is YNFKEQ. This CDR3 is CASSQGGTRTDTQYF. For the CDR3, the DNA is TGTGCCAGCAGCCAAGGCGGGACCCGCACAGATACGCAGTATTTT.

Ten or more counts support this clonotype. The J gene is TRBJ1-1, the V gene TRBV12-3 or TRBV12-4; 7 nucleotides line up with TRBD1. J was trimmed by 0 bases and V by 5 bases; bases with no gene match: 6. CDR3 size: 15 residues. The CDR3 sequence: CASSPSGTVNTEAFF. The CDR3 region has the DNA TGTGCCAGCAGTCCCTCCGGGACAGTGAACACTGAAGCTTTCTTT.

The CDR3: CAWSVNRGHGYTF. As DNA, the CDR3 is TGTGCCTGGAGTGTCAACAGGGGGCATGGCTACACCTTC. This chain connects TRBV30 to TRBJ1-2; 9 bases line up with TRBD1. J lost 6 bases, V lost 0 bases, and 2 bases had no gene match. CDR1 and CDR2 (germline): GTSNPN, SVGIG (reference sequence). This CDR3 has 13 amino acids.

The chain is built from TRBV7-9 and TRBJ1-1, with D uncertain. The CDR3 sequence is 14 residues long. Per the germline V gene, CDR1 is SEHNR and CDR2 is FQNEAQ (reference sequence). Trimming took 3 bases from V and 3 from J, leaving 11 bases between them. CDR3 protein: CASSFRGPDTEAFF. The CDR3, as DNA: TGTGCCAGCAGCTTCCGTGGGCCAGACACTGAAGCTTTCTTT.

The CDR3 DNA follows: TGTGCCAGCAGTTACTCACTCGGGACAGATATCGGTGGCTACACCTTC. Translating it yields CASSYSLGTDIGGYTF. The chain joins TRBV6-5 to TRBJ1-2; 7 positions match TRBD1. The CDR3 covers 16 residues. Germline CDR1 reads MNHEY; CDR2 reads SVGAGI. V shed 0 bases, J shed 7 bases, and the junction held 11 bases outside the gene matches.